These 32 T cell receptor beta chains were all obtained from the same sample, sequenced in a study of CD8 T cells in Susac syndrome. The RNA input was about 0.45 to 1 ug, and it was reverse transcribed with random hexamers. TCRdb fed the immunoSEQ multiplex PCR reads into MiXCR, producing one record per CDR3 protein. The sample consists of 150,000 to 180,000 distinct CDR3 sequences, about 95% of them appearing once. Sequences were obtained from CD4+ T cells from PBMCs. Receptor source: a human donor with Susac syndrome.

This rearrangement joins TRBV4-1 to TRBJ2-5, with 13 bases lining up with TRBD2. The V gene's germline CDR1 is MGHRA and CDR2 YSYEKL. V lost 5 bases and J lost 4; bases outside the gene matches: 4. This CDR3 contains 15 residues. The CDR3 DNA reads TGCGCCAGCAGCTTCTGGACTAGCGGGGGAGAGACCCAGTACTTC. Its translation is CASSFWTSGGETQYF.

The V gene is TRBV5-1, the J gene TRBJ2-1, with D perhaps TRBD2 (5 bases). The ends were cut back, 0 bases at V and 9 bases at J, with 10 bases in the middle. Germline V gene lookup returns CDR1 SGHRS and CDR2 YFSETQ. This CDR3 is built from 13 residues. CDR3 residues: CASSLEGSGEQFF. DNA for the CDR3: TGCGCCAGCAGCTTGGAAGGCAGCGGTGAGCAGTTCTTC.

J is TRBJ2-5 and V is TRBV7-6; the D gene could be TRBD1 or TRBD2 (6 bases each). Between the trimmed V and J ends, which lost 4 bases and 5 bases, there was a span of 20 bases. Germline-derived CDR1 and CDR2 are SGHVS and FNYEAQ. CDR3 length: 16 residues. The CDR3 sequence: CASSSEGTGPYETQYF. The CDR3 nucleotides read TGTGCCAGCAGCTCGGAGGGAACAGGGCCCTATGAGACCCAGTACTTC.

The chain recombines TRBV7-9 with TRBJ1-2; no reliable D call. The germline CDR1 and CDR2 sequences are SEHNR and FQNEAQ (reference sequence). This CDR3 is built from 12 residues. V dropped 6 bases and J dropped 6 bases, with 11 bases sitting between them. CDR3 residues: CASSEGMNGYTF. CDR3 nucleotide sequence: TGTGCCAGCAGTGAAGGGATGAATGGCTACACCTTC.

The CDR3, as DNA: TGCAGCGTTGGGGCGTCGAGCCAAGAGACCCAGTACTTC. Translating it yields CSVGASSQETQYF. The J gene is TRBJ2-5, the V gene TRBV29-1; D remains ambiguous. Trimming took 4 bases from V and 1 from J, leaving 10 bases between them. The germline gives CDR1 SQVTM, CDR2 ANQGSEA. The CDR3 extends over 13 amino acids.

The chain links TRBV12-5 to TRBJ1-1, with D perhaps TRBD1 (5 bases). This CDR3 has 15 amino acids. The V and J ends lost 0 bases and 2 bases respectively, with 10 bases between them. Germline CDR1 is LGHNT and CDR2 is FRNRAP. The CDR3 DNA reads TGTGCTAGTGGTTTGGTACTGGGGGGTAACACTGAAGCTTTCTTT. This sequence encodes CASGLVLGGNTEAFF.

The chain joins TRBV12-5 to TRBJ2-7; 8 nucleotides match TRBD1. The CDR3 spans 16 residues. The germline CDR1 and CDR2 sequences are LGHNT and FRNRAP. J lost 4 bases, V lost 1 base, and 9 bases had no gene match. The CDR3 loop is CASGLAPPGQVYEQYF. The CDR3 bases are TGTGCTAGTGGTTTGGCGCCCCCGGGACAGGTATACGAGCAGTACTTC.

Only one count was recorded for this clonotype. This rearrangement joins TRBV4-3 to TRBJ2-3; no clear D gene. The CDR3 sequence is 13 residues long. Trimming took 0 bases from V and 6 from J, leaving 7 bases between them. Germline CDR1 LGHNA, CDR2 YSLEER. CDR3 DNA sequence: TGCGCCAGCAGCCAAGATATGGGGGATACGCAGTATTTT. Translated: CASSQDMGDTQYF.

V and J are TRBV29-1 and TRBJ1-3, with D maybe TRBD1 (5 bases). Per the germline V gene, CDR1 is SQVTM and CDR2 is ANQGSEA. The CDR3 length is 11 residues. Trimming removed 7 bases from V and 4 bases from J, with 8 bases in between. The CDR3 nucleotides are TGCAGCGGGGACGTCGGAAACACCATATATTTT. The encoded protein is CSGDVGNTIYF.

The chain recombines TRBV20-1 with TRBJ2-1; 10 bases map to TRBD2. V lost 4 bases to trimming and J lost 7 bases; unmatched junction nucleotides: 10. The CDR3 is made up of 15 amino acids. CDR1 is DFQATT and CDR2 is SNEGSKA in the germline V gene (reference sequence). The DNA for the CDR3 is TGCAGTGCTAATTTACTAGCGGGGAGGGAAAATGAGCAGTTCTTC. Translation: CSANLLAGRENEQFF.

Written as DNA, the CDR3 is TGCGCCAGCAGCTTGGGGACGGCCGAGAACACTGAAGCTTTCTTT. Translation: CASSLGTAENTEAFF. The chain is built from TRBV5-1 and TRBJ1-1; no firm D call. The germline V gene encodes CDR1 SGHRS and CDR2 YFSETQ. This CDR3 contains 15 residues. Trimming removed 0 bases from V and 1 base from J, with 10 bases in between.

DNA of the CDR3: TGCAGTGCTAGTCAGGGCAGCCAATCCTACTATGGCTACACCTTC. The encoded protein is CSASQGSQSYYGYTF. The rearrangement uses TRBV20-1 and TRBJ1-2; D is perhaps TRBD1 (5 bases). CDR1 and CDR2 (germline): DFQATT, SNEGSKA (reference sequence). The V and J ends lost 3 bases and 3 bases respectively, with 17 bases between them. CDR3 length: 15 amino acids.

The chain's CDR3 is CASSSSGTAHSPLHF. The DNA for the CDR3 is TGTGCCAGCAGTTCCTCCGGGACAGCCCATTCACCCCTCCACTTT. The chain employs TRBV12-3 or TRBV12-4 and TRBJ1-6; 7 bases align to TRBD1. The CDR3 is 15 amino acids. The V and J ends lost 4 bases and 8 bases, in that order; junction bases with no gene match: 8.

The chain is built from TRBV20-1 and TRBJ2-5; either TRBD1 or TRBD2 may fit D (5 bases each). V lost 0 bases to trimming and J lost 3 bases, with 14 bases between them. The CDR3 contains 15 residues. Germline CDR1 reads DFQATT; CDR2 reads SNEGSKA (reference sequence). The chain's CDR3 is CSARDIRDAKETQYF. Here the CDR3 DNA reads TGCAGTGCTAGAGATATCCGGGACGCTAAAGAGACCCAGTACTTC.

V gene TRBV28 combines with J gene TRBJ2-7; possibly TRBD1 or TRBD2 for D (5 bases each). This CDR3 region has 12 residues. Germline V gene sequence: CDR1 MDHEN, CDR2 SYDVKM. V dropped 5 bases and J dropped 6 bases, with 11 bases sitting between them. The CDR3 DNA is TGTGCCAGCAGTCCCCAGGGACCCGAGCAGTACTTC. Translating gives CASSPQGPEQYF. The full variable domain, with the rest looked up from reference TRBV28 and TRBJ2-7, is DVKVTQSSRYLVKRTGEKVFLECVQDMDHENMFWYRQDPGLGLRLIYFSYDVKMKEKGDIPEGYSVSREKKERFSLILESASTNQTSMYLCASSPQGPEQYFGPGTRLTVT.

The V and J genes are TRBV3-1 and TRBJ2-2; no definite D call. The ends were cut back, 1 base at V and 1 base at J, with 7 bases in the middle. The CDR3 contains 15 residues. CDR1 and CDR2 (germline): LGHDT, YNNKEL (reference sequence). CDR3 residues: CASSQAAMNTGELFF. The CDR3 coding sequence is TGTGCCAGCAGCCAAGCCGCAATGAACACCGGGGAGCTGTTTTTT.

The V and J genes are TRBV2 and TRBJ2-7, with 7 bases matching TRBD1. CDR3 length equals 16 residues. The V gene end was trimmed by 5 bases and the J gene end by 3 bases; junction bases not matched to a gene: 13. The germline CDR1 and CDR2 sequences are SNHLY and FYNNEI. CDR3 sequence: CASSRTGIQVDYEQYF. As DNA, the CDR3 is TGTGCCAGCAGTAGGACAGGCATACAAGTGGACTACGAGCAGTACTTC.

This chain joins TRBV7-6 and TRBJ2-1, with unresolved D. CDR1 is SGHVS, CDR2 FNYEAQ, per germline. The V end lost 6 bases, the J end lost 9 bases, and 15 bases lay between the germline ends. The CDR3 is 13 amino acids. CDR3 sequence: CASRLPHFCEQFF. Here the CDR3 DNA reads TGTGCCAGCAGACTGCCTCATTTCTGTGAGCAGTTCTTC.

This sequence joins TRBV7-2 and TRBJ2-3; TRBD2 aligns across 8 bases. The germline V gene has CDR1 SGHTA and CDR2 FQGNSA. J gave up 3 bases and V 2 bases, and 7 bases lay outside the gene matches. CDR3 size: 16 residues. The CDR3, as DNA: TGTGCCAGCAGCTTACGTCGGGGGGGGGAGACAGATACGCAGTATTTT. It translates to CASSLRRGGETDTQYF.

This chain uses TRBV9 with TRBJ2-5, with 8 nucleotides matching TRBD2. The CDR3 is made up of 15 amino acids. The germline gives CDR1 SGDLS, CDR2 YYNGEE. With V trimmed by 1 base and J by 5 bases, 7 bases remained unmatched. DNA of the CDR3: TGTGCCAGCAGCGTAAATAGCGGGGTTTCGGAGACCCAGTACTTC. It translates to CASSVNSGVSETQYF.

The genes are TRBV7-9 and TRBJ1-5; no clear D. V was shortened by 1 base and J by 7 bases, with 8 bases between the two germline ends. In germline, CDR1 is SEHNR, CDR2 FQNEAQ (reference sequence). CDR3 size: 13 residues. CDR3: CASSLGVEQPQHF. CDR3 nucleotide sequence: TGTGCCAGCAGCTTAGGGGTAGAACAGCCCCAGCATTTT.

The V and J genes are TRBV20-1 and TRBJ2-1; 11 bases agree with TRBD2. The junction had 2 bases not matched to a gene; V was cut back by 2 bases and J by 5 bases. The CDR3 covers 14 residues. CDR1 and CDR2 (germline): DFQATT, SNEGSKA (reference sequence). The CDR3 nucleotides read TGCAGTGCTAGAAGACTAGCGGGACACAATGAGCAGTTCTTC. Amino acid sequence: CSARRLAGHNEQFF.

The chain recombines TRBV25-1 with TRBJ2-7, with D unclear. V lost 7 bases and J 2 bases, leaving 6 bases between the germline ends. CDR3 length equals 11 residues. Per the germline V gene, CDR1 is MGHDK and CDR2 is SYGVNS. The CDR3: CASITPYEQYF. CDR3 bases: TGTGCCAGCATTACCCCCTACGAGCAGTACTTC.

The rearrangement links TRBV5-1 to TRBJ1-1; 7 nucleotides agree with TRBD1. The CDR3 has 13 amino acids. V lost 4 bases to trimming and J lost 7 bases; unmatched junction nucleotides: 7. The V gene's germline CDR1 is SGHRS and CDR2 YFSETQ. CDR3 in DNA: TGCGCCAGCAGCCTTATTCAGGGGGGTGAAGCTTTCTTT. It yields the protein CASSLIQGGEAFF.

The chain has TRBV29-1 and TRBJ2-1; D remains ambiguous. With 4 bases removed from V and 6 bases from J, the gap between germline ends came to 13 bases. Germline V gives CDR1 SQVTM, CDR2 ANQGSEA. The CDR3 runs to 13 residues. The CDR3 here is CSVAPIGINEQFF. The CDR3 DNA reads as TGCAGCGTTGCCCCGATAGGGATCAATGAGCAGTTCTTC.

This clonotype has only one observation. The chain couples TRBV12-3 or TRBV12-4 to TRBJ2-1; 9 positions agree with TRBD1. V gave up 6 bases and J gave up 2 bases; unmatched junction bases: 5. The CDR3 covers 15 residues. Written as DNA, the CDR3 is TGTGCCAGCAGCAATACAGGGGGCGCCTACAATGAGCAGTTCTTC. Translated: CASSNTGGAYNEQFF.

The V gene is TRBV7-9, the J gene TRBJ2-7; D may correspond to TRBD1 or TRBD2 (5 bases each). The CDR3 length is 14 residues. The V gene's germline CDR1 is SEHNR and CDR2 FQNEAQ (reference sequence). V was shortened by 5 bases and J by 7 bases, with 18 bases between the two germline ends. Written as DNA, the CDR3 is TGTGCCAGCAGCAGACGGGACCCCCTCGGGGAGCAGTACTTC. Translating gives CASSRRDPLGEQYF.

The CDR3 DNA is TGTGCCAGCAGTTACCTGTTTGGAGGGGAAACAAGAAACACCATATATTTT. Amino acids: CASSYLFGGETRNTIYF. This chain uses TRBV6-5 with TRBJ1-3, with D possibly matching TRBD1 (5 bases). Trimming took off 2 bases at V and 5 bases at J, with 19 bases between the two ends. Germline CDR1 MNHEY, CDR2 SVGAGI. The CDR3 runs 17 residues.

This clonotype was found a few times. The chain links TRBV6-1 to TRBJ1-5, with TRBD1 identical over 7 bases. The CDR3 totals 15 residues. V was pared by 5 bases and J by 0 bases, with 4 bases of the junction left unmatched. CDR1 MNHNS and CDR2 SASEGT come from the germline V gene. In nucleotides, the CDR3 is TGTGCCAGCAGTCCGACAGGGTCTAGCAATCAGCCCCAGCATTTT. Its protein product is CASSPTGSSNQPQHF.

The chain joins TRBV15 to TRBJ2-2, with 9 bases matching TRBD1. The CDR3 is 15 amino acids. The V segment lost 8 bases and the J segment 6 bases; nucleotides outside the gene matches: 10. CDR1 is LNHNV, CDR2 YYDKDF, per germline (reference sequence). The CDR3, as DNA: TGTGCCACCCGCCGGGACAGGGTATGGGCCGGGGAGCTGTTTTTT. Protein product: CATRRDRVWAGELFF. The full variable domain, its missing parts supplied by reference TRBV15 and TRBJ2-2, is DAMVIQNPRYQVTQFGKPVTLSCSQTLNHNVMYWYQQKSSQAPKLLFHYYDKDFNNEADTPDNFQSRRPNTSFCFLDIRSPGLGDTAMYLCATRRDRVWAGELFFGEGSRLTVL.

The chain combines TRBV2 with TRBJ1-1; a weak D match, TRBD1 (6 bases). The germline CDR1 and CDR2 sequences are SNHLY and FYNNEI. The CDR3 runs 15 residues. Between the trimmed V and J ends, which lost 8 bases and 3 bases, there was a span of 19 bases. The CDR3 region has the DNA TGTGCCAGCTCATCACACCGGGCAGGGGACACTGAAGCTTTCTTT. Amino acids: CASSSHRAGDTEAFF.

The gene calls are TRBV9 and TRBJ1-1, with D perhaps TRBD1 (6 bases). Trimming removed 6 bases at V and 0 bases at J, with 9 bases between. The CDR3 has 13 amino acids. Per germline, CDR1 SGDLS and CDR2 YYNGEE. CDR3: CASTPGVNTEAFF. DNA of the CDR3: TGTGCCAGCACGCCAGGGGTGAACACTGAAGCTTTCTTT.